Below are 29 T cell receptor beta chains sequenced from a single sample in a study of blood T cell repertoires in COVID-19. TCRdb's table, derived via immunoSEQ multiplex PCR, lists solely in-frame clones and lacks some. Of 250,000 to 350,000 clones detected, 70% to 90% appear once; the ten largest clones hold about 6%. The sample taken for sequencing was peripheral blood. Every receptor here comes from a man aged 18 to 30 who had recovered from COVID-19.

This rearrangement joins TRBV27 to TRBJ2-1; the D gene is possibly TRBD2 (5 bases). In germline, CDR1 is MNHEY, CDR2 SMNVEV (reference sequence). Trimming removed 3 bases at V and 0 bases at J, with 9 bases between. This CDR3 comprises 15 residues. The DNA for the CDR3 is TGTGCCAGCAGTTTGGGCACTAGCTCCTACAATGAGCAGTTCTTC. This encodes CASSLGTSSYNEQFF.

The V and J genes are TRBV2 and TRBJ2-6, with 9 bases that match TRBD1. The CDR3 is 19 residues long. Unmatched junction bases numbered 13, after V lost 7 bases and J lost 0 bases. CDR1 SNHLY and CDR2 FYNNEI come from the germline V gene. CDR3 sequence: CASIILSGQGSSGANVLTF. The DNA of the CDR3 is TGTGCCAGCATTATTTTATCGGGACAGGGCTCCTCTGGGGCCAACGTCCTGACTTTC.

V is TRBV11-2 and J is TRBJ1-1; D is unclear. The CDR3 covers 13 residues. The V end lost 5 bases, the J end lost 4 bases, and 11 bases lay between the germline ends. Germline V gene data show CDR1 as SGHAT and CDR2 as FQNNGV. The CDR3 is CASSLTAGTEAFF. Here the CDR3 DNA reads TGTGCCAGCAGCCTTACCGCGGGCACTGAAGCTTTCTTT.

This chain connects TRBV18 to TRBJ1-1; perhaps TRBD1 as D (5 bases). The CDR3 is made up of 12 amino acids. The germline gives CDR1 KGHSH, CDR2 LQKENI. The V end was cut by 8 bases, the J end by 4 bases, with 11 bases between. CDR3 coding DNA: TGTGCCAGCCTGACGGGGGTCACTGAAGCTTTCTTT. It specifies CASLTGVTEAFF. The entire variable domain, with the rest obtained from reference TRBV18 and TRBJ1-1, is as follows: NAGVMQNPRHLVRRRGQEARLRCSPMKGHSHVYWYRQLPEEGLKFMVYLQKENIIDESGMPKERFSAEFPKEGPSILRIQQVVRGDSAAYFCASLTGVTEAFFGQGTRLTVV.

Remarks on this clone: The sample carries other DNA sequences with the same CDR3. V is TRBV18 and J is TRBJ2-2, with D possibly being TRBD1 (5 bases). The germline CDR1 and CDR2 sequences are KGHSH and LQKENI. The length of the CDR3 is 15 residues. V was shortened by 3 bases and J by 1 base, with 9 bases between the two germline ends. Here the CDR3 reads CASSPPTGNTGELFF. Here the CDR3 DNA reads TGTGCCAGCTCACCCCCTACAGGGAACACCGGGGAGCTGTTTTTT. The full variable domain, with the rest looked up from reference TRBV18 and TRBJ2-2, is NAGVMQNPRHLVRRRGQEARLRCSPMKGHSHVYWYRQLPEEGLKFMVYLQKENIIDESGMPKERFSAEFPKEGPSILRIQQVVRGDSAAYFCASSPPTGNTGELFFGEGSRLTVL.

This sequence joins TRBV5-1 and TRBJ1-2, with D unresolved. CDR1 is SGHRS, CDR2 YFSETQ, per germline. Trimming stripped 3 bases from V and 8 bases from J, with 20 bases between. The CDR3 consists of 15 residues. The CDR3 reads CASSWHHAGGGGYTF. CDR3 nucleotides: TGCGCCAGCAGCTGGCACCACGCGGGTGGAGGCGGCTACACCTTC.

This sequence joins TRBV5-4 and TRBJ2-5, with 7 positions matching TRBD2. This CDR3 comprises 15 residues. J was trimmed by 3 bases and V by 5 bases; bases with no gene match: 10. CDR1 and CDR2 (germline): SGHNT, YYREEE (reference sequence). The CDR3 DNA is TGTGCCAGCAGTAATATAAACCGGGGGGAAGAGACCCAGTACTTC. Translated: CASSNINRGEETQYF.

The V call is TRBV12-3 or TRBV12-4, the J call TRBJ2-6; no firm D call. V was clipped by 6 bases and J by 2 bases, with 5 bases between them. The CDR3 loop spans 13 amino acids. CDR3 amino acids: CASSRPGANVLTF. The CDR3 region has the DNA TGTGCCAGCAGCCGTCCTGGGGCCAACGTCCTGACTTTC.

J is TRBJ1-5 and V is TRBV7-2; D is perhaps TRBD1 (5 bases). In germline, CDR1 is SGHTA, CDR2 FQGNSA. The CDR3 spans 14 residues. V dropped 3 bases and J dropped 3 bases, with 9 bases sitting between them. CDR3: CASSFRVSNQPQHF. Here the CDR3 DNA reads TGTGCCAGCAGCTTCAGGGTTTCCAATCAGCCCCAGCATTTT.

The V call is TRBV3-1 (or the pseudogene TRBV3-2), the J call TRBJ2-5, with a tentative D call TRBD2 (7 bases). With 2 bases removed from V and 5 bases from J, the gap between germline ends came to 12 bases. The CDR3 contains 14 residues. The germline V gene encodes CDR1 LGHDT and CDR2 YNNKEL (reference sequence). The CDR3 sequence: CASSQPGGLETQYF. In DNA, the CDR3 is TGTGCCAGCAGCCAACCGGGGGGCCTCGAGACCCAGTACTTC.

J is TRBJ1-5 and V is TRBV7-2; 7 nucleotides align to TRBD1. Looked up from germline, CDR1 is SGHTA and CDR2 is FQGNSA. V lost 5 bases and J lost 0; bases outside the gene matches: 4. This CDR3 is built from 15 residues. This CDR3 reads CASSLQGDSNQPQHF. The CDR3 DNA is TGTGCCAGCAGCCTGCAGGGGGATAGCAATCAGCCCCAGCATTTT.

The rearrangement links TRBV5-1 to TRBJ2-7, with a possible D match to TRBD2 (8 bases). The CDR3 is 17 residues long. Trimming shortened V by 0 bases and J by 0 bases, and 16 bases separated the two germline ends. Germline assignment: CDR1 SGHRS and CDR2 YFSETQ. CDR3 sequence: CASSLVGQRESSYEQYF. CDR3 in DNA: TGCGCCAGCAGCTTGGTGGGACAGCGGGAGAGCTCCTACGAGCAGTACTTC.

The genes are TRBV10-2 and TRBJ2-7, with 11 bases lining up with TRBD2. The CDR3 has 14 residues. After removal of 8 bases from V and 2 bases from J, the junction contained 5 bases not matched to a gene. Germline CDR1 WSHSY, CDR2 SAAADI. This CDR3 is CASYGTSGPYEQYF. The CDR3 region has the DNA TGCGCCAGCTACGGGACTAGCGGACCCTACGAGCAGTACTTC.

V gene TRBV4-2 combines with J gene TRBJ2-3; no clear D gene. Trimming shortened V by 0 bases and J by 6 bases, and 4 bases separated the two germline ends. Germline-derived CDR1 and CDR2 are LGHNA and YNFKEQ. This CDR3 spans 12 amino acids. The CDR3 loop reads CASSQDGDTQYF. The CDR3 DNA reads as TGTGCCAGCAGCCAAGACGGGGATACGCAGTATTTT.

CDR3 sequence (DNA): TGTGCCAGCAGTTGGGGCACTTACTATGGCTACACCTTC. This gives the protein CASSWGTYYGYTF. The J gene is TRBJ1-2, the V gene TRBV28; weak D call: TRBD1 (5 bases). V was trimmed by 4 bases and J by 3 bases, leaving 9 bases between them. Germline V gene lookup returns CDR1 MDHEN and CDR2 SYDVKM. CDR3 length: 13 residues.

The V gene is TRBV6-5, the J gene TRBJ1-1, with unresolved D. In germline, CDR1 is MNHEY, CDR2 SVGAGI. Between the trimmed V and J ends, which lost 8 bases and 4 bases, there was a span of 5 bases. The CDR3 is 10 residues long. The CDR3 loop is CASGRTEAFF. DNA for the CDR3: TGTGCCAGCGGGCGCACTGAAGCTTTCTTT.

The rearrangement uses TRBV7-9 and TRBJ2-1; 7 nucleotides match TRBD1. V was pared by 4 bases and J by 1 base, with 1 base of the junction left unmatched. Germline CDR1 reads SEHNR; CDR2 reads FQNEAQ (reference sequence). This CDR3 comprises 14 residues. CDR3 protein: CASSWGQSYNEQFF. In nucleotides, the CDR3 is TGTGCCAGCAGCTGGGGACAGTCCTACAATGAGCAGTTCTTC.

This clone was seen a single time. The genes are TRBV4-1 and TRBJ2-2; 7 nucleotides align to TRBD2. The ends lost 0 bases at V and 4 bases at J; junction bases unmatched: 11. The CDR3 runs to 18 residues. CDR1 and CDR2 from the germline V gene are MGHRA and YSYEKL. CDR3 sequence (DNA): TGCGCCAGCAGCCAAGACCGAACAACTAGCGATCGCACCGGGGAGCTGTTTTTT. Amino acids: CASSQDRTTSDRTGELFF.

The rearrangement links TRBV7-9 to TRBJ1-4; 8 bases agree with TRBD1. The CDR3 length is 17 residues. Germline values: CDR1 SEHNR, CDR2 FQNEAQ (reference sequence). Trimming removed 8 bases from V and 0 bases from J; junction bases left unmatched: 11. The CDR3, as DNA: TGTGCCAGCTCCATAACAGGGGGACGTGCAACTAATGAAAAACTGTTTTTT. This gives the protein CASSITGGRATNEKLFF.

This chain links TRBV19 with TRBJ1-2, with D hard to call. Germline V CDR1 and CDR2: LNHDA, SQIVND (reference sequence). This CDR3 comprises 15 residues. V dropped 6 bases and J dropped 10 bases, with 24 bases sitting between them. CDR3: CASSRIGQVWTFYTF. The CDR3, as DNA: TGTGCCAGTAGCAGAATAGGCCAGGTGTGGACTTTCTACACCTTC.

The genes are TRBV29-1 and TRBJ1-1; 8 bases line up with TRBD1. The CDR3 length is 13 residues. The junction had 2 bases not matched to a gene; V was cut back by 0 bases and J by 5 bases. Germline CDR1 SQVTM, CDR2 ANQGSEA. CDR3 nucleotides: TGCAGCGTTGAAGAGACAGGGGTAACTGAAGCTTTCTTT. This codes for CSVEETGVTEAFF.

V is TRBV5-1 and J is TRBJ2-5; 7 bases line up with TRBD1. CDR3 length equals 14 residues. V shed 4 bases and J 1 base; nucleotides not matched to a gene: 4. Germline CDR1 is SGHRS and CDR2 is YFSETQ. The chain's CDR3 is CASSPTGRQETQYF. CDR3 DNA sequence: TGCGCCAGCAGCCCGACAGGGCGCCAAGAGACCCAGTACTTC.

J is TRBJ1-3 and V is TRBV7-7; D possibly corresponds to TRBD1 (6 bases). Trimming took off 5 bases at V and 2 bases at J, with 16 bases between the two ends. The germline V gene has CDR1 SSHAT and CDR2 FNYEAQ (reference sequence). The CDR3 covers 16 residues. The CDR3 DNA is TGTGCCAGCAGCCCGAACCCCCCAGGGGCTGGAAACACCATATATTTT. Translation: CASSPNPPGAGNTIYF.

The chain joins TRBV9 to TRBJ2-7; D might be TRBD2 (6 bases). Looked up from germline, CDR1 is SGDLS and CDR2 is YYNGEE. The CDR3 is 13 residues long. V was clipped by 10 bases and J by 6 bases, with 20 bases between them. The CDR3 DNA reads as TGTGCCTGCGGGGAGCCGCCCTCTCGCGAGCAGTACTTC. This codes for CACGEPPSREQYF.

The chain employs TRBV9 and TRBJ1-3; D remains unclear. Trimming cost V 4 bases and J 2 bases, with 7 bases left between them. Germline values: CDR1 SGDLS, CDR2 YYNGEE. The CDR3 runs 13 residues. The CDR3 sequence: CASSSPPGNTIYF. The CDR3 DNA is TGTGCCAGCAGCAGCCCGCCTGGAAACACCATATATTTT.

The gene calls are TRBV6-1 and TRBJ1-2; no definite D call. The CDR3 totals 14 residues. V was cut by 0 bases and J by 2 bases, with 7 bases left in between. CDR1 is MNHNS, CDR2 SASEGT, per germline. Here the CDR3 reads CASSEASTNYGYTF. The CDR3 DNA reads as TGTGCCAGCAGTGAAGCCAGTACCAACTATGGCTACACCTTC.

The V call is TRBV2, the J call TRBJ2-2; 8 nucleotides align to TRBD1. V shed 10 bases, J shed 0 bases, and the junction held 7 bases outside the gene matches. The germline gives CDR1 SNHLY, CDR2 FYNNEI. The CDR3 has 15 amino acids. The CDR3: CATLTTGANTGELFF. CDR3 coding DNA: TGTGCCACTTTAACGACAGGGGCGAACACCGGGGAGCTGTTTTTT.

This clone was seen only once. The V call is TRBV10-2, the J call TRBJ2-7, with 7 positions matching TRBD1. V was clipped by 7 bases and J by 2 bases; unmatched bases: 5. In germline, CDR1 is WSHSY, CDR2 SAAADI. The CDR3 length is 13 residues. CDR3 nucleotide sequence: TGCGCCAGCACTGATGGGACAGCCTACGAGCAGTACTTC. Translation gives CASTDGTAYEQYF.

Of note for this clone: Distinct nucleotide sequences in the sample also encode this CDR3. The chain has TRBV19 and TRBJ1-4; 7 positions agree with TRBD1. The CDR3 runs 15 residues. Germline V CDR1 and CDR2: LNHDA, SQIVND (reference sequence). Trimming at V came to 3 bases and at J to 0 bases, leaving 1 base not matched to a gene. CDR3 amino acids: CASSIQGATNEKLFF. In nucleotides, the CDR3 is TGTGCCAGTAGTATCCAGGGGGCAACTAATGAAAAACTGTTTTTT.